This TCR beta chain derives from a study of blood T cell repertoires in COVID-19. Libraries were prepared by immunoSEQ multiplex PCR; TCRdb keeps only in-frame clonotypes and omits some of them. The sample lists approximately 450,000 clones, roughly nine tenths seen once, with nearly 2% in the top ten. Trimming removed 6 bases at V and 6 bases at J, with 3 bases between. CDR3 size: 10 residues. Germline values: CDR1 MNHEY, CDR2 SMNVEV (reference sequence). V usage is TRBV27 and J usage is TRBJ2-4; D gene ambiguous. The sample was PBMCs or T cells enriched from blood (not recorded which). This receptor was taken from a woman between 18 and 29 years old with acute COVID-19. The CDR3 loop is CASSGNIQYF. The DNA for the CDR3 is TGTGCCAGCAGCGGAAACATTCAGTACTTC.